Below, 27 T cell receptor beta chains from the same sample are listed, as sequenced in a study of metastatic and nonmetastatic thyroid tumors. Nobody among the patients had been given any treatment before thyroid surgery. TCRdb re-processed the PCR reads through MiXCR. The repertoire has more than 30,000 clones, roughly 20% of them found once; the top ten carry roughly a fifth. The sample consisted of blood. These receptors originate from a female donor with papillary thyroid cancer or a benign thyroid nodule (not recorded which). Some clones in this sample may be carry-over from other donors' samples.

This clone was seen many times. V usage is TRBV20-1 and J usage is TRBJ2-7, with 8 bases matching TRBD2. Germline-derived CDR1 and CDR2 are DFQATT and SNEGSKA (reference sequence). The CDR3 has 14 amino acids. V shed 6 bases and J 2 bases; nucleotides not matched to a gene: 9. CDR3 region: CSALDTSGTYEQYF. The CDR3, as DNA: TGCAGTGCCTTGGACACTAGCGGAACCTACGAGCAGTACTTC.

There are many counts of this clone. This chain uses TRBV5-4 with TRBJ1-2; 10 bases line up with TRBD1. This CDR3 comprises 15 residues. CDR1 is SGHNT and CDR2 is YYREEE in the germline V gene (reference sequence). V dropped 1 base and J dropped 6; count of bases not matched to a gene: 6. The CDR3 reads CASSLPPGQGDGYTF. For the CDR3, the DNA is TGTGCCAGCAGCTTGCCCCCCGGACAGGGGGATGGCTACACCTTC.

This clone was observed at least ten times. The J gene is TRBJ1-1, the V gene TRBV2; D is uncertain. Germline V gene lookup returns CDR1 SNHLY and CDR2 FYNNEI. The CDR3 consists of 10 residues. V was shortened by 8 bases and J by 6 bases, with 7 bases between the two germline ends. In DNA form, the CDR3 reads TGTGCCAGCCACAGCGCTGAAGCTTTCTTT. It translates to CASHSAEAFF.

A remark on this clone: A read error may be the cause here, since a much bigger clone is one base away. In the same sample, other DNA sequences code for this CDR3. The chain's CDR3 is CASSNLFGPKNIQYF. CDR3 in DNA: TGTGCCAGTAGTAACTTATTTGGACCCAAAAACATTCAGTACTTC. This rearrangement joins TRBV19 to TRBJ2-4; no clear D. From germline, CDR1 is LNHDA and CDR2 SQIVND (reference sequence). Trimming stripped 4 bases from V and 2 bases from J, with 12 bases between. This CDR3 spans 15 amino acids. The variable domain in full, completed from reference TRBV19 and TRBJ2-4, reads DGGITQSPKYLFRKEGQNVTLSCEQNLNHDAMYWYRQDPGQGLRLIYYSQIVNDFQKGDIAEGYSVSREKKESFPLTVTSAQKNPTAFYLCASSNLFGPKNIQYFGAGTRLSVL.

This clone was detected many times. This sequence joins TRBV20-1 and TRBJ2-3; D might be TRBD2 (7 bases). The CDR3 covers 17 residues. V dropped 5 bases and J dropped 2 bases, with 23 bases sitting between them. CDR1 and CDR2 (germline): DFQATT, SNEGSKA (reference sequence). In nucleotides, the CDR3 is TGCAGTGCTCCGGGGTTCCCGGGGGGCCCTTCCACAGATACGCAGTATTTT. Translation gives CSAPGFPGGPSTDTQYF.

The chain couples TRBV6-1 to TRBJ2-7, with 15 bases lining up with TRBD2. This CDR3 comprises 16 residues. Germline trimming cut 0 bases from V and 6 bases from J; bases unmatched to any gene: 3. The V gene's germline CDR1 is MNHNS and CDR2 SASEGT. The CDR3 coding sequence is TGTGCCAGCAGTGAAGCATGGGGACTAGCGGGAGGCGAGCAGTACTTC. It specifies CASSEAWGLAGGEQYF.

This clone was counted at least ten times. The chain carries TRBV12-3 or TRBV12-4 and TRBJ2-5; D is uncertain. Trimming left V 0 bases short and J 4 bases short, with 0 bases between. The CDR3 covers 11 residues. CDR3: CASSLAETQYF. The CDR3 region has the DNA TGTGCCAGCAGTTTAGCAGAGACCCAGTACTTC.

This clone was counted many times. This chain connects TRBV6-1 to TRBJ1-1, with 10 bases matching TRBD1. Germline values: CDR1 MNHNS, CDR2 SASEGT. J lost 6 bases, V lost 4 bases, and 5 bases had no gene match. This CDR3 has 14 residues. The CDR3 DNA follows: TGTGCCAGCAGTGTACAGACAGGGGGCCCTGAAGCTTTCTTT. It codes for CASSVQTGGPEAFF.

This clone occurred many times. The chain is built from TRBV19 and TRBJ1-5, with TRBD1 matching 8 bases. This CDR3 comprises 14 residues. Per the germline V gene, CDR1 is LNHDA and CDR2 is SQIVND (reference sequence). J lost 6 bases, V lost 5 bases, and 6 bases had no gene match. The CDR3 sequence is CASSGRQGSQPQHF. CDR3 nucleotide sequence: TGTGCCAGTAGTGGCAGACAGGGGAGTCAGCCCCAGCATTTT.

The rearrangement joins TRBV6-5 to TRBJ2-7, with D perhaps matching TRBD1 or TRBD2 (5 bases each). V was pared by 4 bases and J by 4 bases, with 20 bases between. The CDR3 sequence is 16 residues long. Germline loops: CDR1 MNHEY, CDR2 SVGAGI. The CDR3 region has the DNA TGTGCCAGCAGTTGGGGACCCCTAGGGACGGGGTACGAGCAGTACTTC. The encoded protein is CASSWGPLGTGYEQYF.

This clone is classed as medium-sized. The chain employs TRBV12-3 or TRBV12-4 and TRBJ2-1; 8 positions match TRBD1. The CDR3 sequence is 16 residues long. With V trimmed by 1 base and J by 5 bases, 7 bases remained unmatched. The CDR3 DNA reads as TGTGCCAGCAGTTTAGAACAGGGGGTCGTTAACAATGAGCAGTTCTTC. It specifies CASSLEQGVVNNEQFF.

V is TRBV28 and J is TRBJ2-2; perhaps TRBD1 as D (6 bases). CDR1 is MDHEN and CDR2 is SYDVKM in the germline V gene. The CDR3 length is 15 residues. The V and J ends lost 5 bases and 2 bases respectively, with 12 bases between them. CDR3 in DNA: TGTGCCAGCAGTCTCCGGGACACCAACACCGGGGAGCTGTTTTTT. It encodes CASSLRDTNTGELFF.

V usage is TRBV12-3 or TRBV12-4 and J usage is TRBJ2-7, with no clear D. This CDR3 comprises 16 residues. Trimming removed 4 bases at V and 2 bases at J, with 18 bases between. CDR3 sequence reads: CASSSGPWTATYEQYF. As DNA, the CDR3 is TGTGCCAGCAGTTCCGGGCCTTGGACGGCGACCTACGAGCAGTACTTC.

This clone appeared a few times. This chain joins TRBV6-1 and TRBJ1-2; D call uncertain. Trimming shortened V by 1 base and J by 10 bases, and 10 bases separated the two germline ends. Looked up from germline, CDR1 is MNHNS and CDR2 is SASEGT. This CDR3 is built from 12 residues. The CDR3 reads CASSEGYRDYTF. CDR3 nucleotide sequence: TGTGCCAGCAGTGAAGGATATAGGGACTACACCTTC.

This clone is deemed medium-sized (0.01 to 0.1%). The chain employs TRBV6-2 or TRBV6-3 and TRBJ2-1; 8 nucleotides line up with TRBD1. With V trimmed by 4 bases and J by 4 bases, 9 bases remained unmatched. CDR3 length: 16 residues. CDR1 and CDR2 from the germline V gene are MNHEY and SVGEGT. The CDR3 protein is CASSSGTGGEYNEQFF. The CDR3 DNA reads as TGTGCCAGCAGTTCCGGGACAGGCGGGGAGTACAATGAGCAGTTCTTC.

Many counts were recorded for this clone. The rearrangement links TRBV4-1 to TRBJ1-2, with a weak D call TRBD1 (6 bases). The CDR3 contains 16 residues. Germline CDR1 and CDR2: MGHRA and YSYEKL. V lost 5 bases to trimming and J lost 2 bases, with 18 bases between them. The CDR3 nucleotides read TGCGCCAGCAGCGCGAGACCGGGGGGGCTCAACTATGGCTACACCTTC. This encodes CASSARPGGLNYGYTF.

The genes are TRBV30 and TRBJ2-7; 9 positions match TRBD1. This CDR3 has 15 residues. CDR1 and CDR2 from the germline V gene are GTSNPN and SVGIG (reference sequence). After removal of 4 bases from V and 4 bases from J, the junction contained 11 bases not matched to a gene. The chain's CDR3 is CAWTRTGTGRYEQYF. Here the CDR3 DNA reads TGTGCCTGGACCAGGACCGGGACAGGGAGGTACGAGCAGTACTTC. The entire variable domain, with the rest obtained from reference TRBV30 and TRBJ2-7, is as follows: SQTIHQWPATLVQPVGSPLSLECTVEGTSNPNLYWYRQAAGRGLQLLFYSVGIGQISSEVPQNLSASRPQDRQFILSSKKLLLSDSGFYLCAWTRTGTGRYEQYFGPGTRLTVT.

This clone was seen many times. The CDR3 region is CSARKDGYEQYF. As DNA, the CDR3 is TGCAGTGCTAGAAAGGACGGCTACGAGCAGTACTTC. V and J are TRBV20-1 and TRBJ2-7; D not resolved. V was trimmed by 2 bases and J by 3 bases, leaving 8 bases between them. CDR3 length: 12 residues. The germline CDR1 and CDR2 sequences are DFQATT and SNEGSKA (reference sequence).

V and J are TRBV10-3 and TRBJ2-3, with TRBD2 matching over 8 bases. The V segment lost 11 bases and the J segment 1 base; nucleotides outside the gene matches: 14. Per germline, CDR1 ENHRY and CDR2 SYGVKD. This CDR3 is built from 16 residues. CDR3 nucleotide sequence: TGTGCCGTCACCGGGACTAGTTGGGGGGGCACAGATACGCAGTATTTT. Translating it yields CAVTGTSWGGTDTQYF.

The V and J genes are TRBV7-2 and TRBJ1-3; a weak D match, TRBD1 (5 bases). Germline V CDR1 and CDR2: SGHTA, FQGNSA. The CDR3 totals 17 residues. The V end lost 1 base, the J end lost 2 bases, and 15 bases lay between the germline ends. CDR3 sequence reads: CASSLGFRGTPGNTIYF. For the CDR3, the DNA is TGTGCCAGCAGCTTAGGCTTCCGGGGGACTCCTGGAAACACCATATATTTT.

This clone was detected many times. The rearrangement joins TRBV5-5 to TRBJ2-7; 7 nucleotides agree with TRBD2. V lost 4 bases, J lost 2 bases, and 12 bases stayed unmatched. The CDR3 totals 16 residues. CDR1 and CDR2 (germline): SGHKS, YYEKEE (reference sequence). The DNA for the CDR3 is TGTGCCAGCAGCCCTTGGGGGGGGGGATCACCCTACGAGCAGTACTTC. Protein product: CASSPWGGGSPYEQYF.

There are a few counts of this clone. The germline gene is not matched at one end of the junction; a read error may be the cause. V and J are TRBV6-1 and TRBJ2-6, with D possibly matching TRBD1 (5 bases). Per the germline V gene, CDR1 is MNHNS and CDR2 is SASEGT. The CDR3 runs to 16 residues. CDR3 nucleotide sequence: TGTGCCAGCACCTTGGAGCCCCCCTCTGGGGCCAATGTCCTGACTTTC. Translated, it gives CASTLEPPSGANVLTF.

This clone has a count of ten or more. The junction departs from the called germline gene at one end, perhaps through a read error. The chain carries TRBV7-6 and TRBJ1-1; D possibly corresponds to TRBD1 (5 bases). CDR3 length equals 14 residues. Germline V gene sequence: CDR1 SGHVS, CDR2 FNYEAQ. DNA of the CDR3: TGTGCCGGCAGCTTAGAGACAGTGAACACTGAAGCTTTCTTT. Its translation is CAGSLETVNTEAFF.

Here the CDR3 reads CASSTRGFPPQHF. The CDR3 nucleotides read TGTGCCAGTAGTACACGGGGGTTTCCGCCCCAGCATTTT. This chain links TRBV19 with TRBJ1-5; D is possibly TRBD1 (5 bases). Germline V lookup: CDR1 LNHDA, CDR2 SQIVND (reference sequence). The V and J ends lost 4 bases and 9 bases respectively, with 13 bases between them. This CDR3 is 13 amino acids long.

In this sample, this clone turned up many times. The genes are TRBV4-3 and TRBJ2-1; D not resolved. V lost 0 bases and J 7 bases, leaving 19 bases between the germline ends. In germline, CDR1 is LGHNA, CDR2 YSLEER. The CDR3 length is 17 residues. The CDR3 protein is CASSQDRALLPLNEQFF. The CDR3 region has the DNA TGCGCCAGCAGCCAAGATCGGGCTCTCCTTCCCCTTAATGAGCAGTTCTTC.

J is TRBJ1-4 and V is TRBV11-2; no clear D gene. This CDR3 region has 16 residues. Germline V gene sequence: CDR1 SGHAT, CDR2 FQNNGV. V lost 2 bases and J 7 bases, leaving 17 bases between the germline ends. CDR3 protein: CASSLRDGRGAEKLFF. The CDR3 coding sequence is TGTGCCAGCAGCTTAAGAGACGGCCGGGGTGCTGAAAAACTGTTTTTT.

This clone has ten or more counts. The chain carries TRBV7-8 and TRBJ1-5; D remains unclear. In germline, CDR1 is SGHVS, CDR2 FQNEAQ. This CDR3 has 16 amino acids. V was pared by 5 bases and J by 2 bases, with 16 bases between. CDR3 region: CASSPLGFVGNQPQHF. CDR3 nucleotides: TGTGCCAGCAGCCCCTTGGGGTTTGTAGGCAATCAGCCCCAGCATTTT.